A selection of T cell receptor beta chains follows, all from one sample in a study of blood T cell repertoires in COVID-19. Sequencing used immunoSEQ multiplex PCR; TCRdb keeps in-frame clones, though not all of them. The profile shows a few hundred thousand clones, 88% of them singletons. Sequencing was carried out using peripheral blood. These receptors were collected from a woman in her forties or fifties with COVID-19, enrolled during active disease. Each CDR3 is given with its conserved first and last residue. D genes are given only for firm matches. Clone size is stated in some rows and not others, as once, few, many or a class when expanded.

D,size,J,V,DNA,CDR3
.,once,TRBJ2-7,TRBV27,TGTGCCAGCAGTTTATCAGGGGTGGCGGACGAGCAGTACTTC,CASSLSGVADEQYF
.,few,TRBJ1-1,TRBV29-1,TGCAGCGCCCGCCGCCAGGGTGGCACTGAAGCTTTCTTT,CSARRQGGTEAFF
.,.,TRBJ2-2,TRBV9,TGTGCCAGCAGCGTAGACGGGGGTGGGACCGGGGAGCTGTTTTTT,CASSVDGGGTGELFF
TRBD1,few,TRBJ1-3,TRBV6-5,TGTGCCACCAGAAAAAGGGGGCATAGAGGAAACACCATATATTTT,CATRKRGHRGNTIYF
.,once,TRBJ2-7,TRBV25-1,.,CAISGQGTYEQYF
.,.,TRBJ1-4,TRBV5-1,TGCGCCAGCAGCTTGGCCTTAGGACACCCAACTAATGAAAAACTGTTTTTT,CASSLALGHPTNEKLFF
.,.,TRBJ1-1,TRBV6-5,TGTGCCAGCAGTTACTCGAGGGCAGCGAACACTGAAGCTTTCTTT,CASSYSRAANTEAFF
TRBD2,.,TRBJ2-5,TRBV5-1,TGCGCCAGCAGCCCGGGACTAGCGGGGAGGGAGACCCAGTACTTC,CASSPGLAGRETQYF
.,.,TRBJ1-4,TRBV2,TGTGCCAGCAGTCCAAGACAGGATGAAAAACTGTTTTTT,CASSPRQDEKLFF
.,few,TRBJ1-3,TRBV19,TGTGCCAGTAGTCTCCCCCTGCGGGCTGGAAACACCATATATTTT,CASSLPLRAGNTIYF
.,.,TRBJ1-1,TRBV6-1,TGTGCCAGCAGTGAACTTGCCGGTGATGGCACTGAAGCTTTCTTT,CASSELAGDGTEAFF
TRBD1,.,TRBJ1-2,TRBV28,TGTGCCAGCAGTCCTACAGGGGGCGACTATGGCTACACCTTC,CASSPTGGDYGYTF
TRBD2,.,TRBJ2-4,TRBV7-8,TGTGCCAGCAGCTTAACCCCCGCTAGCGGGGGATCAGCCAAAAACATTCAGTACTTC,CASSLTPASGGSAKNIQYF
.,.,TRBJ1-2,TRBV7-9,TGTGCCAGCAGCCTGGAGAACTATGGCTACACCTTC,CASSLENYGYTF
.,.,TRBJ2-7,TRBV30,TGTGCCTGGAAGAGGGCACCGACAAGCTCCTACGAGCAGTACTTC,CAWKRAPTSSYEQYF
TRBD1,.,TRBJ2-7,TRBV27,TGTGCCAGCAGTGCCGGGACAGGGGACTACGAGCAGTACTTC,CASSAGTGDYEQYF
.,.,TRBJ1-2,TRBV2,TGTGCCAGCAGTGAAAACGGTTATGGCTACACCTTC,CASSENGYGYTF
.,.,TRBJ2-2,TRBV28,TGTGCCAGCAGTTTATCGATGGGCGCCGGGGAGCTGTTTTTT,CASSLSMGAGELFF
.,.,TRBJ1-3,TRBV6-2/TRBV6-3,TGTGCCAGCAGTTCCTCGATTGGGGGAGGCTGGGGAAACACCATATATTTT,CASSSSIGGGWGNTIYF
TRBD1,.,TRBJ1-1,TRBV27,TGTGCCAGCAGTTTATGGGACAGGTCGTCTCGAGCTTTCTTT,CASSLWDRSSRAFF
.,.,TRBJ2-3,TRBV6-6,TGTGCCAGCAGTTACTCTCAGGGGGGAACCGTAACGCAGTATTTT,CASSYSQGGTVTQYF
.,.,TRBJ1-3,TRBV2,TGTGCCAGCAGTGAACTGGGGGCACTTTACGGGGCTGGAAACACCATATATTTT,CASSELGALYGAGNTIYF
TRBD2,.,TRBJ2-2,TRBV7-3,TGTGCCAGCAGCTTAACTAGCGGGGGGTACAACACCGGGGAGCTGTTTTTT,CASSLTSGGYNTGELFF
.,.,TRBJ2-7,TRBV28,TGTGCCAGCAGTTTAGTATCCCGGGCAGGGCCCTACGAGCAGTACTTC,CASSLVSRAGPYEQYF
.,.,TRBJ1-1,TRBV6-2/TRBV6-3,TGTGCCAGCAGTTTACTAGCTGAAGCTTTCTTT,CASSLLAEAFF
.,.,TRBJ1-1,TRBV30,TGTGCCTGGAGCCAGGGGCATTGGACTGAAGCTTTCTTT,CAWSQGHWTEAFF
TRBD2,once,TRBJ2-1,TRBV27,TGTGCCAGCAGGGGCTTAGCGGGAAACAATGAGCAGTTCTTC,CASRGLAGNNEQFF
.,.,TRBJ1-3,TRBV10-3,TGTGCCATCAGTGGCACGTACGTACAGGCGTCTGGAAACACCATATATTTT,CAISGTYVQASGNTIYF